Below, 29 T cell receptor beta chains from the same sample are listed, as sequenced in a study of CD8 T cells in Susac syndrome. When the RNA was reverse transcribed, random hexamers were used with an input of roughly 0.45 to 1 ug. TCRdb ran MiXCR on the immunoSEQ multiplex PCR reads and lists one entry per CDR3 protein. The sample carries more than 95,000 distinct CDR3 sequences, 80% to 95% recorded once. The sample consisted of CD8+ T cells from PBMCs. These receptors came from a human donor with multiple sclerosis.

Only a few counts were recorded for this clonotype. The chain couples TRBV11-2 to TRBJ1-1; D might be TRBD1 (6 bases). Germline CDR1 SGHAT, CDR2 FQNNGV. The V end was cut by 2 bases, the J end by 0 bases, with 7 bases between. The CDR3 runs to 14 residues. The CDR3 nucleotides read TGTGCCAGCAGCTTAACAGGGATGAACACTGAAGCTTTCTTT. Translation: CASSLTGMNTEAFF.

V usage is TRBV5-4 and J usage is TRBJ1-1; D remains unclear. Trimming shortened V by 5 bases and J by 3 bases, and 11 bases separated the two germline ends. Germline CDR1 is SGHNT and CDR2 is YYREEE (reference sequence). This CDR3 contains 13 residues. This chain's CDR3 is CASSLPQYTEAFF. The DNA for the CDR3 is TGTGCCAGCAGTCTTCCACAATACACTGAAGCTTTCTTT. Full variable domain (missing parts from reference TRBV5-4 and TRBJ1-1): ETGVTQSPTHLIKTRGQQVTLRCSSQSGHNTVSWYQQALGQGPQFIFQYYREEENGRGNFPPRFSGLQFPNYSSELNVNALELDDSALYLCASSLPQYTEAFFGQGTRLTVV.

The chain uses TRBV20-1 and TRBJ2-3; 7 nucleotides match TRBD1. Germline-derived CDR1 and CDR2 are DFQATT and SNEGSKA (reference sequence). The V gene end was trimmed by 4 bases and the J gene end by 3 bases; junction bases not matched to a gene: 4. This CDR3 comprises 13 residues. The CDR3 sequence is CSATDRITDTQYF. CDR3 sequence (DNA): TGCAGTGCTACGGACAGGATTACAGATACGCAGTATTTT.

The rearrangement links TRBV6-2 or TRBV6-3 to TRBJ2-7, with 8 nucleotides matching TRBD1. The CDR3 totals 12 residues. The trim removed 9 bases at V and 2 bases at J, leaving 3 bases unmatched. In germline, CDR1 is MNHEY, CDR2 SVGEGT. The CDR3 bases are TGTGCCAGTTCGGACAGGGCCTACGAGCAGTACGTC. It codes for CASSDRAYEQYV.

The J gene is TRBJ2-7, the V gene TRBV4-1; D is unclear. This CDR3 spans 12 amino acids. CDR1 MGHRA and CDR2 YSYEKL come from the germline V gene. The V gene lost 3 bases and the J gene lost 5 bases, with 8 bases spanning the gap. The CDR3 region is CASSQSSDEQYF. The DNA of the CDR3 is TGCGCCAGCAGCCAGAGCTCGGACGAGCAGTACTTC.

The V and J genes are TRBV7-9 and TRBJ2-1; D gene unclear. The CDR3 contains 14 residues. The germline CDR1 and CDR2 sequences are SEHNR and FQNEAQ (reference sequence). V gave up 0 bases and J gave up 7 bases, with 10 bases separating them. As DNA, the CDR3 is TGTGCCAGCAGCTTAGCAGGTTTGTGGAATGAGCAGTTCTTC. Protein product: CASSLAGLWNEQFF.

The chain carries TRBV28 and TRBJ1-5, with 7 bases identical to TRBD1. Germline CDR1 reads MDHEN; CDR2 reads SYDVKM. The CDR3 loop spans 15 amino acids. V was pared by 7 bases and J by 4 bases, with 10 bases of the junction left unmatched. In nucleotides, the CDR3 is TGTGCCAGCATCATGAAGGGGGCGAGGAATCAGCCCCAGCATTTT. It yields the protein CASIMKGARNQPQHF.

The CDR3 coding sequence is TGTGCCAGCAGTGGAACAACAGGGAGAGAACTGTTTTTT. Translated, it gives CASSGTTGRELFF. This chain connects TRBV27 to TRBJ1-4; a weak D match, TRBD1 (6 bases). Germline-derived CDR1 and CDR2 are MNHEY and SMNVEV (reference sequence). V gave up 5 bases and J gave up 12 bases, with 16 bases separating them. The CDR3 is 13 amino acids.

CDR3 coding DNA: TGCAGTGCTAGCCCCCCAGGACCCCATGAGCAGTTCTTC. This translates into CSASPPGPHEQFF. This chain joins TRBV20-1 and TRBJ2-1; unclear D gene. The germline V and J ends were trimmed by 3 bases and 8 bases, with 14 bases remaining between them. The CDR3 extends over 13 amino acids. The germline CDR1 and CDR2 sequences are DFQATT and SNEGSKA (reference sequence).

Regarding this clonotype: A read error may produce the germline difference seen at one junction end. The chain employs TRBV27 and TRBJ2-4; D gene unclear. The CDR3 has 11 residues. Germline V gives CDR1 MNHEY, CDR2 SMNVEV (reference sequence). The CDR3, as DNA: TGTGCCAGCAGTCTAAGGCGGCCAAGGGACTTC. Its protein product is CASSLRRPRDF.

CDR3 bases: TGTGCCTGGAGGGGAAAGGGCTACACCTTC. Its protein product is CAWRGKGYTF. The chain combines TRBV30 with TRBJ1-2; D not certain. CDR1 and CDR2 from the germline V gene are GTSNPN and SVGIG (reference sequence). The CDR3 has 10 amino acids. V was trimmed by 3 bases and J by 8 bases, leaving 7 bases between them.

V and J are TRBV27 and TRBJ2-7; TRBD1 might be the D (5 bases). Germline loops: CDR1 MNHEY, CDR2 SMNVEV (reference sequence). The CDR3 has 14 amino acids. Trimming took 4 bases from V and 0 from J, leaving 10 bases between them. CDR3 region: CASSWGLSSYEQYF. The DNA for the CDR3 is TGTGCCAGCAGTTGGGGCTTGAGCTCCTACGAGCAGTACTTC.

The CDR3 region is CATSDLSAQQETQYF. In DNA form, the CDR3 reads TGTGCCACCAGTGATTTGTCGGCGCAGCAAGAGACCCAGTACTTC. This chain uses TRBV24-1 with TRBJ2-5, with D unresolved. CDR1 KGHDR and CDR2 SFDVKD come from the germline V gene. The CDR3 sequence is 15 residues long. The V end was cut by 0 bases, the J end by 2 bases, with 9 bases between.

V and J are TRBV7-9 and TRBJ2-7, with D possibly matching TRBD2 (5 bases). Per the germline V gene, CDR1 is SEHNR and CDR2 is FQNEAQ (reference sequence). This CDR3 has 12 residues. V was clipped by 5 bases and J by 6 bases, with 11 bases between them. The CDR3 coding sequence is TGTGCCAGCAGCCTCGGAGGTCGCGAGCAGTACGTC. Protein sequence: CASSLGGREQYV.

The DNA for the CDR3 is TGTGCCAGCAGTCACAGGGCCTTCACGACCGGGGAGCTGTTTTTT. Translation gives CASSHRAFTTGELFF. V usage is TRBV7-9 and J usage is TRBJ2-2, with D perhaps matching TRBD1 (6 bases). The CDR3 sequence is 15 residues long. Deletions cut 6 bases from V and 5 bases from J, with 16 bases between. Germline assignment: CDR1 SEHNR and CDR2 FQNEAQ (reference sequence).

About this clonotype: At one of its ends the junction is not consistent with the germline gene, which may arise from a read error. The V gene is TRBV20-1, the J gene TRBJ1-1; a weak D match, TRBD1 (6 bases). CDR3 length: 15 residues. Germline V gene data show CDR1 as DFQATT and CDR2 as SNEGSKA (reference sequence). Written as DNA, the CDR3 is TGCAGTGCTAGCCCCCGGGGACACATGAACACTGAAGTTTTCTTT. Protein: CSASPRGHMNTEVFF.

The chain uses TRBV5-1 and TRBJ2-1, with 7 nucleotides matching TRBD2. The germline CDR1 and CDR2 sequences are SGHRS and YFSETQ. The CDR3 has 14 amino acids. J was trimmed by 4 bases and V by 6 bases; bases with no gene match: 7. CDR3 DNA sequence: TGCGCCAGCACCCCGGGCGGGGGTTACAATGAGCAGTTCTTC. This gives the protein CASTPGGGYNEQFF.

The chain carries TRBV24-1 and TRBJ2-1; tentatively, D is TRBD1 (5 bases). The CDR3 is made up of 14 amino acids. CDR1 and CDR2 from the germline V gene are KGHDR and SFDVKD. The V end lost 0 bases, the J end lost 7 bases, and 9 bases lay between the germline ends. This chain's CDR3 is CATSDLQGLNEQFF. The CDR3 DNA is TGTGCCACCAGTGATTTGCAGGGCCTAAATGAGCAGTTCTTC.

The sample holds one count of this clonotype. The genes are TRBV10-3 and TRBJ2-5, with no clear D. Germline lookup yields CDR1 ENHRY and CDR2 SYGVKD. This CDR3 has 14 amino acids. Trimming cost V 6 bases and J 0 bases, with 11 bases left between them. CDR3 nucleotide sequence: TGTGCCATCAGCGCCAAAACAGACCAAGAGACCCAGTACTTC. It is translated as CAISAKTDQETQYF.

The V call is TRBV7-3, the J call TRBJ2-3, with TRBD2 matching over 8 bases. CDR1 and CDR2 (germline): SGHTA, FQGTGA. CDR3 length equals 15 residues. J lost 1 base, V lost 5 bases, and 5 bases had no gene match. CDR3 DNA sequence: TGTGCCAGCAGCACGGAAGCGGGGGGCACAGATACGCAGTATTTT. Its protein product is CASSTEAGGTDTQYF.

This chain links TRBV12-3 or TRBV12-4 with TRBJ2-7, with 8 bases aligning to TRBD1. CDR3 size: 13 residues. The ends lost 3 bases at V and 7 bases at J; junction bases unmatched: 5. CDR3 nucleotide sequence: TGTGCCAGCAGTTTGGGACAGGCTGATGAGCAGTACTTC. Translation gives CASSLGQADEQYF.

The rearrangement links TRBV12-5 to TRBJ2-3; 7 bases map to TRBD2. From germline, CDR1 is LGHNT and CDR2 FRNRAP. V dropped 6 bases and J dropped 0; count of bases not matched to a gene: 6. The CDR3 covers 15 residues. The CDR3 reads CASGPSGASTDTQYF. The CDR3 region has the DNA TGTGCTAGTGGACCCAGCGGGGCTAGCACAGATACGCAGTATTTT.

The rearrangement links TRBV3-1 to TRBJ2-5; D might be TRBD1 (7 bases). CDR1 is LGHDT, CDR2 YNNKEL, per germline (reference sequence). This CDR3 has 14 amino acids. V dropped 4 bases and J dropped 4 bases, with 13 bases sitting between them. CDR3 in DNA: TGTGCCAGCAGCCTGGAGGGGGCCGGAGAGACCCAGTACTTC. As protein: CASSLEGAGETQYF.

V usage is TRBV30 and J usage is TRBJ2-1; the D is unclear. Germline V gene sequence: CDR1 GTSNPN, CDR2 SVGIG (reference sequence). The CDR3 is 10 residues long. V shed 1 base and J shed 13 bases, with 8 bases lying between them. The DNA for the CDR3 is TGTGCCTGGAGTGGACCCTTCCAGTTCTTC. Encoded protein: CAWSGPFQFF.

This sequence joins TRBV7-9 and TRBJ2-7; 8 bases match TRBD1. This CDR3 comprises 15 residues. Per the germline V gene, CDR1 is SEHNR and CDR2 is FQNEAQ (reference sequence). The V and J ends lost 1 base and 3 bases, in that order; junction bases with no gene match: 5. The CDR3 loop reads CASSLVGQGYYEQYF. CDR3 in DNA: TGTGCCAGCAGCTTAGTAGGACAGGGCTACTACGAGCAGTACTTC.

The chain has TRBV12-3 or TRBV12-4 and TRBJ2-3; D call uncertain. The CDR3 contains 15 residues. V lost 5 bases and J 0 bases, leaving 12 bases between the germline ends. For the CDR3, the DNA is TGTGCCAGCAGTCCCAAGGTGTCTAGCACAGATACGCAGTATTTT. Translated, it gives CASSPKVSSTDTQYF.

The chain carries TRBV11-2 and TRBJ2-4, with 7 bases lining up with TRBD2. Per germline, CDR1 SGHAT and CDR2 FQNNGV. The CDR3 is 15 amino acids. The ends lost 5 bases at V and 0 bases at J; junction bases unmatched: 4. CDR3 amino acids: CASSGGDLAKNIQYF. CDR3 nucleotides: TGTGCCAGCAGCGGGGGGGACCTAGCCAAAAACATTCAGTACTTC.

The chain uses TRBV24-1 and TRBJ1-5; 12 nucleotides agree with TRBD1. V was pared by 4 bases and J by 6 bases, with 6 bases of the junction left unmatched. The germline V gene has CDR1 KGHDR and CDR2 SFDVKD. The CDR3 is 16 amino acids. The CDR3 region has the DNA TGTGCCACCAGTGAGGGGACAGGGGGCTGGGGTCAGCCCCAGCATTTT. Its protein is CATSEGTGGWGQPQHF.

This clonotype was detected once. The chain carries TRBV7-9 and TRBJ1-2; perhaps TRBD1 as D (6 bases). The CDR3 length is 12 residues. Trimming cost V 6 bases and J 8 bases, with 13 bases left between them. Germline CDR1 is SEHNR and CDR2 is FQNEAQ (reference sequence). CDR3 nucleotide sequence: TGTGCCAGCAGATACAGGGTCGGAGGCTACACCTTC. Amino acids: CASRYRVGGYTF.